This TCR beta chain was found in a study of T cell changes during pregnancy in multiple sclerosis. The protocol was immunoSEQ multiplex PCR, while the TCRdb copy is restricted to in-frame clones and leaves out a portion. The sample lists tens of thousands of clones; 90% were seen once. Germline CDR1 is LNHDA and CDR2 is SQIVND (reference sequence). V gave up 2 bases and J gave up 5 bases; unmatched junction bases: 8. The CDR3 spans 15 residues. The J gene is TRBJ2-7, the V gene TRBV19; 8 bases agree with TRBD2. The clonotype originates from a female donor with multiple sclerosis, enrolled in a pregnancy study. Sample: CD8+ T cells from peripheral blood mononuclear cells, taken in the third trimester of pregnancy. The CDR3 DNA is TGTGCCAGTAGTATATCGAGCGGGAGCCCCCACGAGCAGTACTTC. It yields the protein CASSISSGSPHEQYF.